Sequencing of this TCR beta chain was carried out in a study of blood T cell repertoires in COVID-19. Study-level background: Samples came from the United States, Italy and Spain, spanning acute and convalescent COVID-19. Sources were T cells, B-cell-depleted T cells, or PBMCs; the material itself was cDNA or gDNA.

In the original analysis: Amplification of reference gene primers provided the estimated nucleated cell counts. TCRdb keeps only in-frame clones here, not all; method: immunoSEQ multiplex PCR. V, J and clone size derive from that table, while D and trimming were established from the DNA sequence. The sample lists about 360,000 clones, 65% to 90% seen once, with 7.1% in the top ten. Patients in Seattle were enrolled during active infection, then followed longitudinally. Germline V gene sequence: CDR1 SSHAT, CDR2 FNYEAQ (reference sequence). The CDR3 covers 15 residues. With 6 bases removed from V and 2 bases from J, the gap between germline ends came to 14 bases.

The chain carries TRBV7-7 and TRBJ2-1; D may be TRBD1 (6 bases). Sequencing input: peripheral blood. The origin of this receptor is an older woman with COVID-19, enrolled during active disease. The CDR3 loop reads CASSYDRSTYNEQFF. The CDR3 coding sequence is TGTGCCAGCAGTTACGACAGGTCAACCTACAATGAGCAGTTCTTC.